The 2 T cell receptor beta chains in this list originate from one sample, sequenced in a study of blood T cell repertoires in COVID-19. Here immunoSEQ multiplex PCR was the method, and the copy in TCRdb shows in-frame clones only, minus some. Here the sample spans 90,000 to 120,000 clones, around 86% being singletons. The sample comprised peripheral blood. The receptors stem from a woman in her seventies with acute or convalescent COVID-19.

The V and J genes are TRBV5-1 and TRBJ2-3; 9 nucleotides match TRBD2. J gave up 0 bases and V 0 bases, and 2 bases lay outside the gene matches. There are 16 residues in the CDR3. Germline V CDR1 and CDR2: SGHRS, YFSETQ. In DNA form, the CDR3 reads TGCGCCAGCAGCTTGGGGCTAGCGGGGAGCACAGATACGCAGTATTTT. Its protein product is CASSLGLAGSTDTQYF.

The V and J genes are TRBV3-1 (or the pseudogene TRBV3-2) and TRBJ1-2, with 8 bases aligning to TRBD1. This CDR3 comprises 15 residues. J was trimmed by 5 bases and V by 2 bases; bases with no gene match: 7. The germline V gene has CDR1 LGHDT and CDR2 YNNKEL (reference sequence). The CDR3 spells CASSQSWTGMYGYTF. CDR3 DNA: TGTGCCAGCAGCCAATCGTGGACAGGGATGTATGGCTACACCTTC.